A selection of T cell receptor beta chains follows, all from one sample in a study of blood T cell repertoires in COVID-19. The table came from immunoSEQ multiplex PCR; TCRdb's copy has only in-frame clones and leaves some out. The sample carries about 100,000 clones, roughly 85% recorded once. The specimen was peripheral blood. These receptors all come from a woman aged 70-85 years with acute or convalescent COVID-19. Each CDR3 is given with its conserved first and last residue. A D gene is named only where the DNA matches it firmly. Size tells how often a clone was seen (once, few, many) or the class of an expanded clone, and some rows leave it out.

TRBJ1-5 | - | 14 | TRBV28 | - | CASSLGGTYQPQHF | TGTGCCAGCAGTTTAGGGGGCACTTATCAGCCCCAGCATTTT
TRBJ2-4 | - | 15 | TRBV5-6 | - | CASSLDALAKNIQYF | TGTGCCAGCAGCTTGGACGCACTAGCCAAAAACATTCAGTACTTC
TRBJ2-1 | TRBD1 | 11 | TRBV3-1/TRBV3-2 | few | CASGETGMQFF | TGTGCCAGCGGCGAGACAGGGATGCAGTTCTTC
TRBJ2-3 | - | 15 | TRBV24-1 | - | CATSDTRGLTDTQYF | TGTGCCACCAGTGATACCAGGGGCCTCACAGATACGCAGTATTTT
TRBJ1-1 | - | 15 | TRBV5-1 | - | CASNDRTSINTEAFF | TGCGCCAGCAACGACAGGACTAGTATAAACACTGAAGCTTTCTTT
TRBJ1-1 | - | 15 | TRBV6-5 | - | CASSSAGQRNTEAFF | TGTGCCAGCAGTTCCGCGGGTCAACGGAACACTGAAGCTTTCTTT
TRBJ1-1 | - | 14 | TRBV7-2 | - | CASSLASRDTEAFF | TGTGCCAGCAGCTTAGCGTCTCGGGACACTGAAGCTTTCTTT
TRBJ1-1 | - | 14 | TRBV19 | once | CASSIARGAPEAFF | TGTGCCAGTAGTATAGCGCGGGGGGCGCCTGAAGCTTTCTTT
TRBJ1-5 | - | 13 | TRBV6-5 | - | CASSSLSNQPQHF | TGTGCCAGCAGCTCCTTAAGCAATCAGCCCCAGCATTTT
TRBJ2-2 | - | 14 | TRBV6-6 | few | CATAEGGLTGELFF | TGTGCCACGGCCGAGGGGGGGTTGACCGGGGAGCTGTTTTTT
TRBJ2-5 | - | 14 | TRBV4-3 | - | CASSQGWPQETQYF | TGCGCCAGCAGCCAAGGATGGCCACAAGAGACCCAGTACTTC
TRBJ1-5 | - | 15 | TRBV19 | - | CASSYSHQTNQPQHF | TGTGCCAGTAGTTACAGCCATCAAACCAATCAGCCCCAGCATTTT
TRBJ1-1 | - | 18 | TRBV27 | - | CASSLSFSLRGMNTEAFF | TGTGCCAGCAGTTTATCTTTTTCCCTCAGGGGCATGAACACTGAAGCTTTCTTT
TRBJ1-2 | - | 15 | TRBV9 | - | CASSVEATARSGYTF | TGTGCCAGCAGCGTAGAAGCGACAGCCCGAAGTGGCTACACCTTC
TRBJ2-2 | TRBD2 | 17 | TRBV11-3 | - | CASSPRTGTTNTGELFF | TGTGCCAGCAGCCCCCGGACCGGGACTACCAACACCGGGGAGCTGTTTTTT
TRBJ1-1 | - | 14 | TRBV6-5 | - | CASSYSSGGQGAFF | TGTGCCAGCAGTTACTCGAGCGGGGGGCAGGGAGCTTTCTTT
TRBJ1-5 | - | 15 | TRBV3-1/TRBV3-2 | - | CASSMEEHGNQPQHF | TGTGCCAGCAGCATGGAGGAGCACGGCAATCAGCCCCAGCATTTT
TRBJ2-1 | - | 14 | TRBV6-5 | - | CASSPSTQLHEQFF | TGTGCCAGCAGCCCGAGTACCCAATTGCATGAGCAGTTCTTC
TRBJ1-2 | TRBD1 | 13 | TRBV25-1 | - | CATISGTGVGYTF | TGTGCCACGATATCCGGGACAGGGGTTGGCTACACCTTC
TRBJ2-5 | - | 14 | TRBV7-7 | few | CASSTIGGEETQYF | TGTGCCAGCAGCACCATAGGGGGAGAAGAGACCCAGTACTTC
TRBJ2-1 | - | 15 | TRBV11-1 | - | CASSRDTDTYNEQFF | TGTGCCAGCAGCCGAGACACGGATACCTACAATGAGCAGTTCTTC
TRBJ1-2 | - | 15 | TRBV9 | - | CASSVGDSPNYGYTF | TGTGCCAGCAGCGTAGGTGACTCCCCGAACTATGGCTACACCTTC
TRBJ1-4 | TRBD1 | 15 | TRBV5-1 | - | CASGETGATNEKLFF | TGCGCCAGCGGCGAGACAGGGGCAACTAATGAAAAACTGTTTTTT
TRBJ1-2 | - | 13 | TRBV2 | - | CATGGGDDYGYTF | TGTGCCACCGGTGGGGGCGACGACTATGGCTACACCTTC
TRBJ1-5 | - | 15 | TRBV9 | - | CASSVGNIPGQPQHF | TGTGCCAGCAGCGTAGGTAACATCCCGGGGCAGCCCCAGCATTTT
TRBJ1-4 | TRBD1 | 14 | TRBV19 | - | CASMIRDRAEKLFF | TGTGCCAGTATGATAAGGGACAGGGCTGAAAAACTGTTTTTT
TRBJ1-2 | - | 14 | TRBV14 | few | CASSRINRADGYTF | TGTGCCAGCAGCCGTATAAACAGGGCCGATGGCTACACCTTC
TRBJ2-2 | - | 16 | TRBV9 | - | CASSVDIGGDTGELFF | TGTGCCAGCAGCGTAGACATTGGAGGGGACACCGGGGAGCTGTTTTTT
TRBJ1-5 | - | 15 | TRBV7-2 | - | CASSGWGGNGQPQHF | TGTGCCAGCAGCGGGTGGGGAGGAAACGGCCAGCCCCAGCATTTT
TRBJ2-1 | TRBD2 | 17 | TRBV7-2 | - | CASSSRLAGDSYNEQFF | TGTGCCAGCAGCTCCCGACTAGCGGGGGATTCCTACAATGAGCAGTTCTTC
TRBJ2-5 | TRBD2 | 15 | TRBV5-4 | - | CASSSEGTSGETQYF | TGTGCCAGCAGCTCAGAAGGGACTAGTGGAGAGACCCAGTACTTC
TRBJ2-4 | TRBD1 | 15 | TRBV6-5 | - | CASSRQGKGKNIQYF | TGTGCCAGCAGTAGACAGGGAAAAGGCAAAAACATTCAGTACTTC
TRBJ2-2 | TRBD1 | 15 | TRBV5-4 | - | CASSRDRSNTGELFF | TGTGCCAGCAGCCGGGACAGATCGAACACCGGGGAGCTGTTTTTT
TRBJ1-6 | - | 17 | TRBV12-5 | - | CASGLAFTGGRNSPLHF | TGTGCTAGTGGTTTAGCCTTTACGGGCGGGAGGAATTCACCCCTCCACTTT
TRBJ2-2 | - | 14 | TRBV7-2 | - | CASSLTGAYRELFF | TGTGCCAGCAGTCTAACTGGGGCCTACCGGGAGCTGTTTTTT
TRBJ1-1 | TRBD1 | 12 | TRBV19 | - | CASGRGQGKAFF | TGTGCCAGTGGCAGGGGGCAAGGAAAAGCTTTCTTT
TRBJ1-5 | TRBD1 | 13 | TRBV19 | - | CASKGQGNQPQHF | TGTGCCAGTAAGGGACAGGGTAATCAGCCCCAGCATTTT
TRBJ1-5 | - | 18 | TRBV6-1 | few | CASSEALPKGVIGQPQHF | TGTGCCAGCAGTGAAGCGCTTCCCAAGGGAGTGATTGGTCAGCCCCAGCATTTT
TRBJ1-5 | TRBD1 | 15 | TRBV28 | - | CASSTMTGANQPQHF | TGTGCCAGCAGTACGATGACAGGGGCCAATCAGCCCCAGCATTTT
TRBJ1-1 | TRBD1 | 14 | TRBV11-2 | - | CASSRDRANLEAFF | TGTGCCAGCAGCCGCGACAGGGCCAATCTTGAAGCTTTCTTT
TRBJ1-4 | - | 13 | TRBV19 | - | CASSIAPGEKLFF | TGTGCCAGTAGTATCGCACCGGGTGAAAAACTGTTTTTT
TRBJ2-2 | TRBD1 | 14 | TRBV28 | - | CASIRDRDTGELFF | TGTGCCAGCATCCGGGACAGGGACACCGGGGAGCTGTTTTTT
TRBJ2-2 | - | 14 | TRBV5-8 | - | CASSLSPNTGELFF | TGTGCCAGCAGCTTGTCCCCTAACACCGGGGAGCTGTTTTTT
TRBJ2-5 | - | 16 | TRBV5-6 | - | CASSSRDTPYQETQYF | TGTGCCAGCAGCTCGCGAGACACACCGTACCAAGAGACCCAGTACTTC
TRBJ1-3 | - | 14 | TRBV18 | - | CASSPRETGNTIYF | TGTGCCAGCTCACCCCGGGAGACTGGAAACACCATATATTTT
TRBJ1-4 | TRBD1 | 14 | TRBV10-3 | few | CAISGGQGDEKLFF | TGTGCCATCAGTGGGGGACAGGGCGATGAAAAACTGTTTTTT
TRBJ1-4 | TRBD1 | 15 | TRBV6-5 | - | CASSKETGSEEKLFF | TGTGCCAGCAGTAAGGAGACAGGGTCAGAGGAAAAACTGTTTTTT
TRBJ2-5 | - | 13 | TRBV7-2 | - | CASSLGRAETQYF | TGTGCCAGCAGCTTAGGCAGGGCCGAGACCCAGTACTTC
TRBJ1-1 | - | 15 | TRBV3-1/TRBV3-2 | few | CASSQQSLPGAEAFF | TGTGCCAGCAGCCAACAATCTTTACCAGGGGCTGAAGCTTTCTTT
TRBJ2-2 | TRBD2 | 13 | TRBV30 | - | CAWRLAETGELFF | TGTGCCTGGAGACTAGCGGAGACCGGGGAGCTGTTTTTT
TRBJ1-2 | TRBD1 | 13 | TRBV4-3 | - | CASSQTGDYGYTF | TGCGCCAGCAGCCAGACAGGGGACTATGGCTACACCTTC
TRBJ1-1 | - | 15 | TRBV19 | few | CASRAAGGMNTEAFF | TGTGCCAGTAGGGCAGCGGGGGGGATGAACACTGAAGCTTTCTTT
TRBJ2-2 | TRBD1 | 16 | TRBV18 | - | CASSQGQGASTGELFF | TGTGCCAGCTCACAGGGACAGGGGGCAAGCACCGGGGAGCTGTTTTTT
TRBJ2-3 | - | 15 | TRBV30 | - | CAWSGGKRGSDTQYF | TGTGCCTGGTCTGGGGGGAAAAGGGGTTCCGATACGCAGTATTTT
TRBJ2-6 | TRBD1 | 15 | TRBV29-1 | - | CSVGTGGTGANVLTF | TGCAGCGTTGGGACAGGGGGAACTGGGGCCAACGTCCTGACTTTC
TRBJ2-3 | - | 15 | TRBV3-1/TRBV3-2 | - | CASSPRPGSTDTQYF | TGTGCCAGCAGCCCCCGACCGGGGAGCACAGATACGCAGTATTTT
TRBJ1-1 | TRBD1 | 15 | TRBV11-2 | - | CASRRDRGQNTEAFF | TGTGCCAGCAGGAGAGACAGGGGCCAGAACACTGAAGCTTTCTTT
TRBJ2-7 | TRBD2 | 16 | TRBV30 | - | CAWMLTSGASTYEQYF | TGTGCCTGGATGTTGACTAGCGGGGCAAGTACCTACGAGCAGTACTTC